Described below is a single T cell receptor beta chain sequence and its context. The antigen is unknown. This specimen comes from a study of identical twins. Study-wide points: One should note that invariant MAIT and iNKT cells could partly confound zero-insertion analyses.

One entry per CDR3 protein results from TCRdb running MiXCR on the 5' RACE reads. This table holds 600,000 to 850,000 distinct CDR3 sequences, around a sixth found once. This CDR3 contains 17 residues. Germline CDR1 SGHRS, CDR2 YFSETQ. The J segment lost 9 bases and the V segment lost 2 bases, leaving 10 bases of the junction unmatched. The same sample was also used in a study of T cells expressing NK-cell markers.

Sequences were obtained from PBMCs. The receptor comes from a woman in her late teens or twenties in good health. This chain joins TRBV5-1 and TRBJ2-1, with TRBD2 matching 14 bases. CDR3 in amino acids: CASSLIQGLAGVGEQFF. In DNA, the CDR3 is TGCGCCAGCAGCTTAATCCAGGGACTAGCGGGGGTAGGTGAGCAGTTCTTC.